These T cell receptor beta chains were read from a single sample in a study of vaccination and CD4 T cells after COVID-19. Antigens of these TCRs are unknown. TCRdb analysed the PCR reads with MiXCR anew, one entry per CDR3 protein. Found here are approximately 16,000 distinct CDR3 sequences, roughly four fifths of them singletons; the top ten hold 7.5% to 10%. The source material was CD4+ T cells from blood, cultured in vitro, sampled after SARS-CoV-2 vaccination. Receptors were obtained from a human donor who received a COVID-19 vaccine. Both conserved end residues are part of each CDR3. The order of the fields is V gene, J gene, CDR3 length, clone size, D gene, CDR3 protein, CDR3 DNA. A D gene is named only where the DNA matches it firmly. Clone size, where shown, is once, few, many, or a class for clones that have expanded.

v_call: TRBV7-8
j_call: TRBJ2-5
cdr3_length: 13
clone_size: few
d_call: TRBD2
cdr3_aa: CASSLAVQETQYF
cdr3_nt: TGTGCCAGCAGCCTAGCGGTCCAAGAGACCCAGTACTTC

v_call: TRBV24-1
j_call: TRBJ1-1
cdr3_length: 16
clone_size: .
d_call: .
cdr3_aa: CATSDTGTGNGAEAFF
cdr3_nt: TGTGCCACCAGTGATACAGGGACGGGGAATGGGGCTGAAGCTTTCTTT

v_call: TRBV6-5
j_call: TRBJ2-2
cdr3_length: 17
clone_size: .
d_call: TRBD2
cdr3_aa: CASSYQKGLADTGELFF
cdr3_nt: TGTGCCAGCAGTTACCAAAAGGGACTAGCGGACACCGGGGAGCTGTTTTTT

v_call: TRBV7-2
j_call: TRBJ1-5
cdr3_length: 13
clone_size: .
d_call: .
cdr3_aa: CASSLWVSQPQHF
cdr3_nt: TGTGCCAGCAGCTTATGGGTATCTCAGCCCCAGCATTTT

v_call: TRBV19
j_call: TRBJ1-2
cdr3_length: 12
clone_size: .
d_call: .
cdr3_aa: CASSISRDGYTF
cdr3_nt: TGTGCCAGTAGTATATCCCGTGATGGCTACACCTTC

v_call: TRBV30
j_call: TRBJ2-5
cdr3_length: 12
clone_size: .
d_call: .
cdr3_aa: CAWNFGLETQYF
cdr3_nt: TGTGCCTGGAACTTTGGATTAGAGACCCAGTACTTC

v_call: TRBV6-5
j_call: TRBJ2-7
cdr3_length: 15
clone_size: .
d_call: TRBD2
cdr3_aa: CASSLLGLATYEQYF
cdr3_nt: TGTGCCAGCAGTTTGCTCGGACTAGCCACCTACGAGCAGTACTTC

v_call: TRBV7-2
j_call: TRBJ2-5
cdr3_length: 17
clone_size: .
d_call: TRBD1
cdr3_aa: CASSLALSTGAHRTQYF
cdr3_nt: TGTGCCAGCAGCTTAGCGCTTTCCACAGGGGCCCACCGGACCCAGTACTTC

v_call: TRBV14
j_call: TRBJ2-3
cdr3_length: 14
clone_size: .
d_call: .
cdr3_aa: CASSLRQYTDTQYF
cdr3_nt: TGTGCCAGCAGCCTAAGACAGTACACAGATACGCAGTATTTT

v_call: TRBV30
j_call: TRBJ1-1
cdr3_length: 10
clone_size: .
d_call: .
cdr3_aa: CAYVGRQAFF
cdr3_nt: TGTGCCTACGTGGGGAGGCAAGCTTTCTTT

v_call: TRBV6-1
j_call: TRBJ2-3
cdr3_length: 16
clone_size: once
d_call: .
cdr3_aa: CASSRALNRVTDTQYF
cdr3_nt: TGTGCCAGCAGTCGGGCTTTGAACAGGGTGACAGATACGCAGTATTTT

v_call: TRBV30
j_call: TRBJ1-2
cdr3_length: 14
clone_size: .
d_call: TRBD1
cdr3_aa: CAWTPDRGLYGYTF
cdr3_nt: TGTGCCTGGACCCCGGACAGGGGGCTGTATGGCTACACCTTC

v_call: TRBV27
j_call: TRBJ1-6
cdr3_length: 18
clone_size: .
d_call: TRBD1
cdr3_aa: CASSRFNQGTGGNSPLHF
cdr3_nt: TGTGCCAGCAGTCGTTTTAATCAAGGGACAGGGGGTAATTCACCCCTCCACTTT

v_call: TRBV25-1
j_call: TRBJ1-6
cdr3_length: 15
clone_size: .
d_call: TRBD1
cdr3_aa: CASSALTGINSPLHF
cdr3_nt: TGTGCCAGCAGTGCCTTGACAGGGATTAATTCACCCCTCCACTTT

v_call: TRBV6-1
j_call: TRBJ1-6
cdr3_length: 18
clone_size: .
d_call: .
cdr3_aa: CASHPLRGSGSFDSPLHF
cdr3_nt: TGTGCCAGCCACCCGCTCCGGGGGTCGGGCTCTTTCGATTCACCCCTCCACTTT

v_call: TRBV20-1
j_call: TRBJ2-5
cdr3_length: 15
clone_size: .
d_call: TRBD2
cdr3_aa: CSARVEASGGHSQYF
cdr3_nt: TGCAGTGCTAGAGTAGAGGCTAGCGGGGGTCATAGCCAGTACTTC

v_call: TRBV7-9
j_call: TRBJ1-1
cdr3_length: 14
clone_size: .
d_call: .
cdr3_aa: CASGPLLENTEAFF
cdr3_nt: TGTGCCAGCGGACCTCTCCTCGAGAACACTGAAGCTTTCTTT

v_call: TRBV24-1
j_call: TRBJ1-1
cdr3_length: 15
clone_size: .
d_call: TRBD1
cdr3_aa: CATSDGGQGSTEAFF
cdr3_nt: TGTGCCACCAGTGATGGCGGACAGGGCAGCACTGAAGCTTTCTTT

v_call: TRBV4-1
j_call: TRBJ1-2
cdr3_length: 16
clone_size: .
d_call: .
cdr3_aa: CASSQARGEPNYGYTF
cdr3_nt: TGCGCCAGCAGCCAAGCCCGGGGGGAGCCTAACTATGGCTACACCTTC

v_call: TRBV19
j_call: TRBJ1-2
cdr3_length: 14
clone_size: .
d_call: .
cdr3_aa: CASSTTAANYGYTF
cdr3_nt: TGTGCCAGTAGTACGACAGCGGCTAACTATGGCTACACCTTC

v_call: TRBV30
j_call: TRBJ1-6
cdr3_length: 13
clone_size: .
d_call: TRBD1
cdr3_aa: CASGQGLNSPLHF
cdr3_nt: TGTGCCTCGGGACAGGGCTTGAATTCACCCCTCCACTTT

v_call: TRBV7-6
j_call: TRBJ1-6
cdr3_length: 13
clone_size: .
d_call: .
cdr3_aa: CASSLDSDSPLHF
cdr3_nt: TGTGCCAGCAGCCTCGATTCTGATTCACCCCTCCACTTT

v_call: TRBV12-3/TRBV12-4
j_call: TRBJ1-5
cdr3_length: 14
clone_size: .
d_call: .
cdr3_aa: CASNPDSRNQPQHF
cdr3_nt: TGTGCCAGCAACCCGGACAGTCGCAATCAGCCCCAGCATTTT

v_call: TRBV6-1
j_call: TRBJ2-2
cdr3_length: 17
clone_size: once
d_call: TRBD2
cdr3_aa: CASIEGASGANTGELFF
cdr3_nt: TGTGCCAGCATCGAGGGGGCTAGCGGGGCGAACACCGGGGAGCTGTTTTTT

v_call: TRBV6-5
j_call: TRBJ2-3
cdr3_length: 12
clone_size: .
d_call: .
cdr3_aa: CASSSRTDTQYF
cdr3_nt: TGTGCCAGCAGTTCCCGTACAGATACGCAGTATTTT

v_call: TRBV9
j_call: TRBJ2-1
cdr3_length: 14
clone_size: .
d_call: TRBD1
cdr3_aa: CASSPTTGGDEQFF
cdr3_nt: TGTGCCAGCAGCCCGACGACAGGGGGGGATGAGCAGTTCTTC

v_call: TRBV12-3/TRBV12-4
j_call: TRBJ1-2
cdr3_length: 14
clone_size: .
d_call: TRBD1
cdr3_aa: CASSSRGGGYGYTF
cdr3_nt: TGTGCCAGCAGTTCACGAGGGGGCGGCTATGGCTACACCTTC

v_call: TRBV5-4
j_call: TRBJ2-3
cdr3_length: 17
clone_size: .
d_call: TRBD2
cdr3_aa: CASSLVMGLEGTDTQYF
cdr3_nt: TGTGCCAGCAGCTTGGTAATGGGACTAGAGGGCACAGATACGCAGTATTTT

v_call: TRBV5-1
j_call: TRBJ1-2
cdr3_length: 13
clone_size: few
d_call: .
cdr3_aa: CASSLGQSYGYTF
cdr3_nt: TGCGCCAGCAGCCTAGGACAGTCCTATGGCTACACCTTC

v_call: TRBV20-1
j_call: TRBJ2-2
cdr3_length: 15
clone_size: .
d_call: TRBD2
cdr3_aa: CSARTSGGYTGELFF
cdr3_nt: TGCAGTGCTAGGACTAGCGGGGGATACACCGGGGAGCTGTTTTTT

v_call: TRBV5-4
j_call: TRBJ1-2
cdr3_length: 14
clone_size: .
d_call: .
cdr3_aa: CASSHPLGEPGYTF
cdr3_nt: TGTGCCAGCAGCCATCCTCTGGGGGAGCCGGGCTACACCTTC

v_call: TRBV30
j_call: TRBJ1-2
cdr3_length: 13
clone_size: once
d_call: TRBD1
cdr3_aa: CAWDPTGVKGYTF
cdr3_nt: TGTGCCTGGGATCCCACAGGGGTAAAGGGCTACACCTTC

v_call: TRBV6-1
j_call: TRBJ1-6
cdr3_length: 16
clone_size: .
d_call: .
cdr3_aa: CASSRDLRAADSPLHF
cdr3_nt: TGTGCCAGCAGTAGGGATCTCAGGGCTGCGGATTCACCCCTCCACTTT

v_call: TRBV27
j_call: TRBJ2-7
cdr3_length: 12
clone_size: .
d_call: .
cdr3_aa: CAGQGGPYEQYF
cdr3_nt: TGTGCCGGGCAGGGGGGGCCGTACGAGCAGTACTTC

v_call: TRBV7-9
j_call: TRBJ1-1
cdr3_length: 16
clone_size: .
d_call: TRBD1
cdr3_aa: CASSPRQGVMNTEAFF
cdr3_nt: TGTGCCAGCAGCCCTAGACAGGGGGTTATGAACACTGAAGCTTTCTTT

v_call: TRBV24-1
j_call: TRBJ2-1
cdr3_length: 18
clone_size: once
d_call: TRBD2
cdr3_aa: CATSETSGEGRSRNEQFF
cdr3_nt: TGTGCCACCAGTGAAACTAGCGGGGAGGGTCGTTCTAGGAATGAGCAGTTCTTC

v_call: TRBV7-9
j_call: TRBJ1-3
cdr3_length: 13
clone_size: .
d_call: .
cdr3_aa: CASSLNGGNTIYF
cdr3_nt: TGTGCCAGCAGCTTGAACGGGGGAAACACCATATATTTT

v_call: TRBV20-1
j_call: TRBJ1-2
cdr3_length: 15
clone_size: once
d_call: .
cdr3_aa: CSARDPRVSNYGYTF
cdr3_nt: TGCAGTGCTAGAGATCCGAGGGTTTCTAACTATGGCTACACCTTC

v_call: TRBV20-1
j_call: TRBJ2-3
cdr3_length: 15
clone_size: .
d_call: .
cdr3_aa: CSARDFEGGTDTQYF
cdr3_nt: TGCAGTGCTAGAGATTTCGAGGGAGGCACAGATACGCAGTATTTT

v_call: TRBV7-2
j_call: TRBJ1-2
cdr3_length: 15
clone_size: once
d_call: TRBD1
cdr3_aa: CASSLAPGTAYGYTF
cdr3_nt: TGTGCCAGCAGCTTAGCCCCCGGGACAGCTTATGGCTACACCTTC

v_call: TRBV7-2
j_call: TRBJ1-2
cdr3_length: 14
clone_size: .
d_call: .
cdr3_aa: CASSLEYYISGYTF
cdr3_nt: TGTGCCAGCAGCTTAGAATATTACATTTCTGGCTACACCTTC

v_call: TRBV10-3
j_call: TRBJ1-2
cdr3_length: 15
clone_size: .
d_call: .
cdr3_aa: CAISESAIANYGYTF
cdr3_nt: TGTGCCATCAGTGAGTCGGCGATAGCTAACTATGGCTACACCTTC

v_call: TRBV7-8
j_call: TRBJ2-3
cdr3_length: 16
clone_size: few
d_call: .
cdr3_aa: CASSLVTGHSTDTQYF
cdr3_nt: TGTGCCAGCAGCTTAGTCACAGGGCATAGCACAGATACGCAGTATTTT

v_call: TRBV5-1
j_call: TRBJ1-1
cdr3_length: 16
clone_size: .
d_call: .
cdr3_aa: CASSPGDGARGAEAFF
cdr3_nt: TGCGCCAGCAGCCCCGGGGACGGTGCTCGGGGCGCTGAAGCTTTCTTT

v_call: TRBV20-1
j_call: TRBJ1-1
cdr3_length: 13
clone_size: once
d_call: .
cdr3_aa: CSASLRLNTEAFF
cdr3_nt: TGCAGTGCTAGTTTGCGACTCAACACTGAAGCTTTCTTT

v_call: TRBV7-8
j_call: TRBJ2-4
cdr3_length: 18
clone_size: .
d_call: TRBD2
cdr3_aa: CASSSTAAGGVAKNIQYF
cdr3_nt: TGTGCCAGCAGCTCTACCGCGGCGGGGGGGGTAGCCAAAAACATTCAGTACTTC

v_call: TRBV10-3
j_call: TRBJ1-2
cdr3_length: 14
clone_size: .
d_call: .
cdr3_aa: CAISPPGTVYGYTF
cdr3_nt: TGTGCCATCAGTCCTCCCGGGACGGTCTATGGCTACACCTTC

v_call: TRBV5-1
j_call: TRBJ2-2
cdr3_length: 16
clone_size: .
d_call: .
cdr3_aa: CASSPPSGLNTGELFF
cdr3_nt: TGCGCCAGCAGCCCCCCCTCGGGGCTTAACACCGGGGAGCTGTTTTTT

v_call: TRBV24-1
j_call: TRBJ2-5
cdr3_length: 15
clone_size: .
d_call: TRBD2
cdr3_aa: CATSDSAGGRETQYF
cdr3_nt: TGTGCCACCAGTGATTCAGCGGGGGGCCGGGAGACCCAGTACTTC

v_call: TRBV6-1
j_call: TRBJ1-1
cdr3_length: 14
clone_size: .
d_call: TRBD1
cdr3_aa: CASTRGTANTEAFF
cdr3_nt: TGTGCCAGCACTAGAGGGACAGCGAACACTGAAGCTTTCTTT

v_call: TRBV12-3/TRBV12-4
j_call: TRBJ2-7
cdr3_length: 15
clone_size: .
d_call: TRBD1
cdr3_aa: CASSLAMTGVYEQYF
cdr3_nt: TGTGCCAGCAGTTTGGCAATGACAGGGGTCTACGAGCAGTACTTC

v_call: TRBV20-1
j_call: TRBJ1-1
cdr3_length: 15
clone_size: .
d_call: .
cdr3_aa: CSASLPGWGNTEAFF
cdr3_nt: TGCAGTGCTAGTTTACCTGGGTGGGGGAACACTGAAGCTTTCTTT

v_call: TRBV6-1
j_call: TRBJ1-5
cdr3_length: 14
clone_size: .
d_call: .
cdr3_aa: CASSVDRPNQPQHF
cdr3_nt: TGTGCCAGCAGTGTGGACCGACCCAATCAGCCCCAGCATTTT

v_call: TRBV10-3
j_call: TRBJ2-3
cdr3_length: 11
clone_size: .
d_call: .
cdr3_aa: CAIRVTDTQYF
cdr3_nt: TGTGCCATCCGGGTGACAGATACGCAGTATTTT

v_call: TRBV5-4
j_call: TRBJ2-2
cdr3_length: 16
clone_size: .
d_call: TRBD2
cdr3_aa: CASSLNHGGDTGELFF
cdr3_nt: TGTGCCAGCAGCTTGAACCACGGGGGGGACACCGGGGAGCTGTTTTTT

v_call: TRBV18
j_call: TRBJ2-5
cdr3_length: 14
clone_size: .
d_call: .
cdr3_aa: CASSPGAGIETQYF
cdr3_nt: TGTGCCAGCTCACCAGGGGCGGGGATAGAGACCCAGTACTTC